Each of the 8 T cell receptor beta chains below was sequenced from the same sample in a study of tumour-infiltrating T cells in Burkitt lymphoma. Method: immunoSEQ multiplex PCR; TCRdb's copy keeps in-frame clones and lacks some. The sample carries more than 45,000 clones, around a third recorded once. Sequencing used tumor tissue. These receptors were obtained from a human donor with Burkitt lymphoma.

This chain connects TRBV19 to TRBJ1-2, with a tentative D call TRBD1 (5 bases). Germline V gene sequence: CDR1 LNHDA, CDR2 SQIVND (reference sequence). V lost 11 bases, J lost 6 bases, and 10 bases lay in between. CDR3 length: 10 amino acids. The CDR3 sequence: CAARGDGYTF. CDR3 bases: TGTGCCGCCCGGGGGGATGGCTACACCTTC.

This clone appeared a few times. V gene TRBV19 combines with J gene TRBJ1-5; TRBD1 agrees at 7 bases. Germline trimming cut 4 bases from V and 0 bases from J; bases unmatched to any gene: 12. This CDR3 spans 18 amino acids. Germline V gives CDR1 LNHDA, CDR2 SQIVND (reference sequence). For the CDR3, the DNA is TGTGCCAGTAGTAGAAGACAGGGCCTTGGCTTTAGCAATCAGCCCCAGCATTTT. Protein sequence: CASSRRQGLGFSNQPQHF.

The J gene is TRBJ2-5, the V gene TRBV6-1; D remains unclear. The CDR3 is 16 amino acids. Germline V gene sequence: CDR1 MNHNS, CDR2 SASEGT. The V end lost 2 bases, the J end lost 0 bases, and 13 bases lay between the germline ends. In DNA form, the CDR3 reads TGTGCCAGCAGTGAAAAATTCGGGCGGAACCAAGAGACCCAGTACTTC. Its translation is CASSEKFGRNQETQYF.

J is TRBJ1-2 and V is TRBV4-1; TRBD1 is a possible D gene (5 bases). V was shortened by 0 bases and J by 4 bases, with 12 bases between the two germline ends. This CDR3 region has 15 residues. Germline V CDR1 and CDR2: MGHRA, YSYEKL. CDR3 DNA: TGCGCCAGCAGCCAAGATTGGACAAGAGGCTATGGCTACACCTTC. Its protein product is CASSQDWTRGYGYTF.

The J gene is TRBJ2-3, the V gene TRBV28; TRBD1 might be the D (5 bases). The CDR3 is 12 residues long. Germline CDR1 MDHEN, CDR2 SYDVKM. Trimming removed 5 bases from V and 4 bases from J, with 7 bases in between. The DNA for the CDR3 is TGTGCCAGCAGTCCAGGGTCAGATACGCAGTATTTT. Translating it yields CASSPGSDTQYF. Drawing the rest from reference TRBV28 and TRBJ2-3, the complete variable domain is DVKVTQSSRYLVKRTGEKVFLECVQDMDHENMFWYRQDPGLGLRLIYFSYDVKMKEKGDIPEGYSVSREKKERFSLILESASTNQTSMYLCASSPGSDTQYFGPGTRLTVL.

The gene calls are TRBV5-6 and TRBJ1-5, with D possibly matching TRBD1 (6 bases). V was trimmed by 4 bases and J by 7 bases, leaving 18 bases between them. The CDR3 runs to 15 residues. CDR1 SGHDT and CDR2 YYEEEE come from the germline V gene. The CDR3 nucleotides are TGTGCCAGCAGCCCCAGTTGGGATCAGGGGCAGCCCCAGCATTTT. Protein product: CASSPSWDQGQPQHF.

This clone was counted only a few times. The J gene is TRBJ1-2, the V gene TRBV28; D might be TRBD1 (5 bases). The CDR3 consists of 12 residues. Per germline, CDR1 MDHEN and CDR2 SYDVKM. V dropped 3 bases and J dropped 8 bases, with 10 bases sitting between them. The CDR3 region is CASSFEGDGYTF. CDR3 sequence (DNA): TGTGCCAGCAGTTTCGAAGGGGACGGCTACACCTTC.

In its sample, this clone was seen once. The V gene is TRBV5-1, the J gene TRBJ1-6; D is ambiguous. V gave up 0 bases and J gave up 10 bases, with 11 bases separating them. The length of the CDR3 is 14 residues. Germline CDR1 is SGHRS and CDR2 is YFSETQ. The CDR3 protein is CASSLDSLSSPLHF. CDR3 sequence (DNA): TGCGCCAGCAGCTTGGACAGTCTTAGCTCACCCCTCCACTTT.